What follows is one T cell receptor beta chain and its context. This receptor's antigen is unknown. No clone much larger than this one lies a single base away; base qualities are absent. These data come from a study of cytomegalovirus exposure and HLA in healthy donors (dated by TCRdb to about 2017). In the study overall: According to an earlier analysis of around 600 of the donors, about 179 million T cells yielded some 110 million unique TCR beta sequences and 276 Gb of sequence data. An early release that covered approximately 600 HLA-typed donors contained approximately 320 gigabases of sequencing data and 70 million to 100 million unique TCR sequences. Of the 398 genotyped donors, 81% fell in the genetic ancestry cluster associated with self-reported Caucasian donors. The aim of the study was to test whether cataloging public T cell receptors could identify signatures of past pathogen exposure. The study used immunosequencing to profile the T cell repertoires of 666 subjects and linked those repertoires to cytomegalovirus serostatus. Along with the approximately 650-subject first cohort, a separate validation cohort of approximately 110 different subjects was used. High-throughput TCR immunosequencing, statistical association of individual TCRs with disease status, and machine learning were combined to predict cytomegalovirus infection status. A later analysis re-analyzed previously published TCR beta repertoires from roughly 600 donors and added high-resolution HLA genotyping to study TCR occurrence patterns. Rather than using new phenotypic data, the later analysis identified candidate immune exposures from TCR beta sequences and from how often those sequences occurred across donors. An earlier analysis of approximately 640 of the donors applied high-throughput TCR beta sequencing to assess whether each TCR beta V gene segment acted as functional or pseudogenic. Donor age, sex, ethnicity and CMV serostatus were compiled together with the repertoire data. In a later genetic analysis, genome-wide SNP genotypes for about 55% of the roughly 700 donors were used, and that subset was treated as a discovery cohort. Every discovery cohort repertoire had been produced on one sequencing platform. HLA typing covered class I and class II loci at four-digit resolution. Typing coverage differed by locus: A, B, C, DRB1 and DQB1 were typed in roughly 629-630 donors, DQA1 in 522, DPA1 in 606, and DPB1 in approximately 450. Because of strong linkage in the cohort, roughly five DR-DQ haplotypes were treated as single units for association and clustering. Among roughly 400 genotyped donors of the cohort, an average of roughly 230,000 unique TCR beta nucleotide sequences was sequenced per donor, of which 15% to 20% were non-productive. Study-wide findings and limitations: Linkage disequilibrium might explain the correlated functional status among segregating V segments, but an unknown experimental factor could not be excluded. In an earlier analysis of roughly 560 of the donors, most TCR beta V segments were observed in productive rearrangements about 90% or about 30% of the time, broadly matching IMGT annotations. Approximately 18 rarely observed V segments, including chromosome 9 orphons, were excluded from the earlier analysis of several hundred of the donors because counts were too low. A later analysis found that HLA-associated TCR beta chains were more clonally expanded and had lower generation probabilities than equally common non-associated chains. V-gene and J-gene trimming of TCR beta chains was associated with a missense DCLRE1C variant in a later genetic analysis, and the association was replicated in an independent cohort. A later analysis found that TCR association rates varied across HLA loci, with DRB1 alleles showing the most associated TCRs and HLA-C alleles the fewest. The study gave a list of 150 to 200 TCR beta chains associated with cytomegalovirus. Because HLA typing was unavailable for some donors at each locus, only the typed subset was used in association tests. A later analysis found that most CMV-associated TCR beta chains appeared HLA-restricted, with HLA associations seemingly driven largely by CMV exposure. Most TCR sequences were seen in very few donors, while some public TCRs were found in many individuals. It was suggested by the authors that the approach could potentially be generalized to other disease states and immunological phenotypes. The sequencing pipeline was judged likely to have produced a cluster of highly shared sequence variants as a technical artifact. A further reported finding was that TCR beta sequences accurately predicted the HLA-A and HLA-B alleles for most subjects in the first cohort. Specific HLA alleles were associated with over 15,000 TCR beta sequences at a false discovery rate of 0.05 in a later analysis. In a later analysis, several top co-occurrence clusters were reported to appear linked to parvovirus B19, influenza, CMV and Epstein-Barr virus. The cohort was sequenced for TCR beta chains only, and without alpha or paired-chain data the features that could be detected were limited. Because the 87-base-pair reads could not distinguish some IMGT-functional V segments, including TRBV6-2 and TRBV6-3, those segments were excluded. When HLA alleles, especially DR and DQ, strongly co-occurred, attributing TCR associations to individual alleles was difficult. Cytomegalovirus status was reported to be diagnosed by the classifier with high specificity and sensitivity in both the original and validation cohorts. Roughly uniform sequencing depth across donors was assumed in presence/absence analyses, although this assumption may not hold. Compared with the 666-donor mean, donors in an Asian-associated ancestry cluster had fewer N-insertions in productive TCRs, according to a later genetic analysis. Three of the identified cytomegalovirus-associated TCR beta chains were confirmed in vitro to be specific for cytomegalovirus antigens. Immune exposure information for the cohort was limited to CMV serostatus.

V drops 2 bases and J drops 2 bases, leaving 11 bases in between. The CDR3 contains 15 residues, cysteine and phenylalanine counted. Kept here is only the CDR3 DNA, which spans 45 bases and is read in frame from base 1. Reading the germline V gene gives CDR1 SGHAT and CDR2 FQNNGV. In total, fewer than 750 healthy bone marrow donors made up the cohort. All cohort members were sampled while nominally healthy, although unrecorded immune exposures were likely present. The donor was CMV seropositive and was included in the group of 250 to 300 seropositive cohort members. Every donor gave a peripheral blood sample, and the peripheral blood mononuclear cells from that sample were used for TCR beta sequencing. The Qiagen DNeasy Blood Extraction Kit was used to extract genomic DNA from the blood cell samples. The library came from the immunoSEQ multiplex PCR assay. For the multiplex PCR, a mixture combining 60 forward primers for TCR Vbeta segments and 13 reverse primers for TCR Jbeta segments was used. Amplification of the CDR3 region of rearranged TCR beta genes was performed with a multiplex PCR assay on genomic DNA. The amplified TCR beta libraries were sequenced on the Illumina HiSeq System as 87-base-pair reads. Regarding the original processing steps: In a later analysis, some 80 million unique TCR beta chains were counted across the 500 to 850 repertoires, and approximately 11 million of these chains were shared by at least two donors. A nearest-neighbor algorithm error-corrected the raw reads and collapsed the reads into unique sequences, merging closely related sequences to remove PCR and sequencing errors. Alignment of CDR3 sequences to IMGT reference sequences was used to assign V, D and J gene segments. For a sequence to be retained, a match of at least six nucleotides was required to both a V gene segment and a J gene segment. A rearrangement was called productive if the CDR3 had no stop codons and remained in frame with V and J, and every other rearrangement was called non-productive. CDR3 was defined by IMGT convention, running from the second conserved V-encoded cysteine to the conserved J-encoded phenylalanine. The earlier analysis of about 570 of the donors excluded any sequence lacking an unambiguous match to a single V gene segment. An earlier analysis of some 610 of the donors called V segments functional above 56.7% productive rearrangements and segregating when the between-donor standard deviation exceeded 5%. A statistical classification framework was built for diagnosing cytomegalovirus status from the catalog of TCR beta chain sequences. In a later analysis, TCR nucleotide sequences were compared against IMGT/GENE-DB human TR gene sequences so that V and J genes could be assigned. The TCRdist pipeline was used in a later analysis to assign CDR3 sequences and most-parsimonious VDJ recombination scenarios. In a later analysis, every TCR beta chain was defined by the combination of its CDR3 amino acid sequence and its V-gene family, and reads without a unique V-gene family were dropped. In a later analysis, several hundred highly shared, low-generation-probability nucleotide sequences were removed to address suspected cross-contamination and a sequencing artifact. In a later analysis, a clonal expansion index for each public chain was calculated from normalized within-repertoire ranks of inferred template counts. Generation probabilities in a later analysis came from a VDJ recombination model fitted to out-of-frame rearrangements, and those results were checked against IGoR. Hypergeometric tests were used in a later analysis to score TCR-TCR, TCR-HLA and TCR-CMV co-occurrence, with a repertoire-size bias correction applied to the TCR pairs. In a later analysis, false discovery rates were estimated by permuting HLA or CMV assignments 20 times. In a later analysis, co-occurring TCRs were grouped using DBSCAN, and TCRdist sequence similarity was added for clustering within HLA-allele-positive subsets. Repertoires with fewer than 30,000 or more than 120,000 public chains, plus five repertoires with anomalous nucleotide sharing, were excluded from co-occurrence clustering. Sourced from immuneACCESS, this table was stored by TCRdb with only in-frame sequences that have V and J called. A share of the clones is absent; for the studies checked, an unresolved V gene accounts for under half, and the remainder has no known explanation. That table furnishes V, J and clone size, whereas the DNA furnished D and trimming. The sample records around 150,000 clones, 63% of which are singletons. The ten largest clones take up around 7.1% of the sample.

The source material was PBMCs. The source of this sequence is a woman aged 55-69 years in good health and CMV-seropositive. This chain joins TRBV11-2 to TRBJ2-3, with the D gene call left open. For the CDR3, the sequence is CASSLSGQFTDTQYF. DNA sequence: TGTGCCAGCAGCTTATCAGGCCAGTTCACAGATACGCAGTATTTT.